The 3 T cell receptor beta chains in this list originate from one sample, sequenced in a study of T cell responses to AZD1222 COVID-19 vaccine. Clones were sequenced by immunoSEQ multiplex PCR, and TCRdb holds only the in-frame ones, with some missing. The data show approximately 150,000 clones, 92% seen once. The material sequenced was peripheral blood, taken on day 0 of AZD1222 vaccination. These receptor sequences come from an adult in good health.

In this sample, this clone turned up once. The chain employs TRBV30 and TRBJ2-1; 8 nucleotides match TRBD2. The J segment lost 0 bases and the V segment lost 4 bases, leaving 2 bases of the junction unmatched. CDR1 is GTSNPN, CDR2 SVGIG, per germline (reference sequence). The CDR3 sequence is 14 residues long. The CDR3 is CAWISGISYNEQFF. The CDR3 DNA follows: TGTGCCTGGATTAGCGGGATCTCCTACAATGAGCAGTTCTTC.

V is TRBV19 and J is TRBJ1-1, with 12 bases aligning to TRBD1. The CDR3 covers 15 residues. CDR1 LNHDA and CDR2 SQIVND come from the germline V gene (reference sequence). V was pared by 5 bases and J by 5 bases, with 6 bases of the junction left unmatched. CDR3 in DNA: TGTGCCAGTAGTCTGGGACAGGGGGCGAGGACTGAAGCTTTCTTT. Amino acid sequence: CASSLGQGARTEAFF.

This rearrangement joins TRBV18 to TRBJ1-4, with TRBD1 identical over 7 bases. Germline-derived CDR1 and CDR2 are KGHSH and LQKENI. With 3 bases clipped from V and 3 bases from J, the junction kept 1 base outside the gene matches. The CDR3 loop spans 14 amino acids. The CDR3 nucleotides are TGTGCCAGCTCACCGGACAGGTCTAATGAAAAACTGTTTTTT. Its translation is CASSPDRSNEKLFF.